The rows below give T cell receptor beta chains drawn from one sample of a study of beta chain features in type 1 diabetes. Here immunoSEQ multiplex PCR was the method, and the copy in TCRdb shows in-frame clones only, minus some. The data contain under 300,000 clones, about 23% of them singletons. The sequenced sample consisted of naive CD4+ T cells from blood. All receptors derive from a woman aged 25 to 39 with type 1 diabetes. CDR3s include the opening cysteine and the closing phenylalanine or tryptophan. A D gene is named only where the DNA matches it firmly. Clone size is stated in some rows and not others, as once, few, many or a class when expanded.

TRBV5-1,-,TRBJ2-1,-,CASSLPGDGYNEQFF,TGCGCCAGCAGCTTGCCAGGGGACGGGTACAATGAGCAGTTCTTC
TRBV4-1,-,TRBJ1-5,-,CASSQEQGWSNQPQHF,TGCGCCAGCAGCCAAGAACAGGGTTGGAGCAATCAGCCCCAGCATTTT
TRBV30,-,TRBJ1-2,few,CAWNQGGGYTF,TGTGCCTGGAACCAGGGCGGTGGCTACACCTTC
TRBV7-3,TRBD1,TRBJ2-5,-,CASSPGQAWETQYF,TGTGCCAGCAGCCCCGGACAGGCCTGGGAGACCCAGTACTTC
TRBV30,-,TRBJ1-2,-,CAWIAGSRGYTF,TGTGCCTGGATAGCAGGGTCAAGGGGCTACACCTTC
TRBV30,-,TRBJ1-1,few,CAWSVLSNTEAFF,TGTGCCTGGAGTGTACTCTCGAACACTGAAGCTTTCTTT
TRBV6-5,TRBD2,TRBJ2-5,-,CASSFSGAETQYF,TGTGCCAGCAGTTTTAGCGGGGCAGAGACCCAGTACTTC
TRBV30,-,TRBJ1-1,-,CAWIGALTNTEAFF,TGTGCCTGGATCGGAGCCTTGACGAACACTGAAGCTTTCTTT
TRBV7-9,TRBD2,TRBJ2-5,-,CASSLGSGLAGVGETQYF,TGTGCCAGCAGCTTAGGGTCAGGACTAGCGGGAGTTGGAGAGACCCAGTACTTC
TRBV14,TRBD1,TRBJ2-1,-,CASSQTTGVRNEQFF,TGTGCCAGCAGCCAAACTACAGGGGTTCGGAATGAGCAGTTCTTC
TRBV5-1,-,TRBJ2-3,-,CASSSGDGTDTQYF,TGCGCCAGCAGCTCCGGAGATGGGACAGATACGCAGTATTTT
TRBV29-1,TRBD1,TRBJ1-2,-,CSVPKGASGDYGYTF,TGCAGCGTACCAAAGGGGGCCTCAGGGGACTATGGCTACACCTTC
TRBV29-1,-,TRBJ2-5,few,CSVAVGRETQYF,TGCAGCGTTGCGGTTGGCAGGGAGACCCAGTACTTC
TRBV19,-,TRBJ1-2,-,CASSMSEEDYGYTF,TGTGCCAGTAGTATGTCTGAGGAAGACTATGGCTACACCTTC
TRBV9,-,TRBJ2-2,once,CASSQSPPTTNTGELFF,TGTGCCAGCAGCCAAAGCCCCCCGACTACCAACACCGGGGAGCTGTTTTTT
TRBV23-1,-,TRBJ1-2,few,CASSPSGGRGYGYTF,TGCGCCAGCAGTCCTAGCGGGGGGCGCGGCTATGGCTACACCTTC
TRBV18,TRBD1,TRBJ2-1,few,CASSPPSGQSYNEQFF,TGTGCCAGCTCACCACCCTCGGGACAGTCCTACAATGAGCAGTTCTTC
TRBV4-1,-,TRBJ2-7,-,CASSQPAGASPYEQYF,TGCGCCAGCAGCCAACCAGCAGGCGCCTCGCCCTACGAGCAGTACTTC
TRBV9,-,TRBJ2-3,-,CASSVGLALVVDTQYF,TGTGCCAGCAGCGTAGGGCTAGCGCTCGTTGTGGATACGCAGTATTTT
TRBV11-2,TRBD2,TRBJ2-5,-,CASSLPRGGMQWKETQYF,TGTGCCAGCAGCCTCCCTCGGGGGGGAATGCAATGGAAGGAGACCCAGTACTTC
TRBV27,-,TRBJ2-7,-,CASRRGTPYEQYF,TGTGCCAGCAGAAGGGGCACTCCCTACGAGCAGTACTTC
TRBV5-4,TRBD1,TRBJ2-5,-,CASSLGDSQETQYF,TGTGCCAGCAGCTTGGGGGACAGCCAAGAGACCCAGTACTTC
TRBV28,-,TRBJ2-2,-,CASSPPRQPPGELFF,TGTGCCAGCAGTCCCCCTCGACAACCGCCCGGGGAGCTGTTTTTT
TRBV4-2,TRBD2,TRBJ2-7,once,CASSGGLAGGREQYF,TGTGCCAGCAGTGGGGGACTAGCGGGAGGGAGGGAGCAGTACTTC
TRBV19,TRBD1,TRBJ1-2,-,CASSPDRGGRYTF,TGTGCCAGTAGTCCCGACAGGGGGGGACGCTACACCTTC
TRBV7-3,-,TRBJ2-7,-,CASSLNPSGRREQYF,TGTGCCAGCAGCTTAAATCCCAGCGGCCGCCGCGAGCAGTACTTC
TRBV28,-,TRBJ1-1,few,CASSSPGLRAFF,TGTGCCAGCAGTTCCCCGGGACTTCGGGCTTTCTTT
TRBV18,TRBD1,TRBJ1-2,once,CASSPRDSRSKGPGYTF,TGTGCCAGCTCACCACGGGACAGCCGCTCAAAAGGGCCTGGCTACACCTTC